This TCR beta chain derives from a study of Graves' ophthalmopathy and Graves' hyperthyroidism. The V and J ends lost 9 bases and 7 bases respectively, with 15 bases between them. This CDR3 is built from 13 residues. Remarks on this clonotype: Antigen unknown.

Exclusion applied to patients with other autoimmune diseases, uncontrolled infections, pregnancy or lactation. Study-level findings and limits: Researchers report that a 13-signature model separated ophthalmopathy from stable hyperthyroidism, posting about 88% sensitivity and around 80% specificity. Most thyroid clonotypes with frequency above 0.001 were detected in blood too.

The TCR beta CDR3 regions underwent amplification from RNA transcripts. Investigators did first-round RT-PCR with HTBI primers, then second-round multiplex PCR. TCRdb re-derived calls from the multiplex PCR reads in MiXCR, one entry per CDR3 protein. The data hold about 480,000 distinct CDR3 sequences, with over 13% observed a single time. The sequenced sample was blood. J is TRBJ2-2 and V is TRBV12-3 or TRBV12-4; D possibly corresponds to TRBD2 (6 bases). The TCR comes from a woman in her twenties or thirties with Graves' ophthalmopathy. The CDR3 region is CASTFGGYGELFF. CDR3 DNA sequence: TGTGCCAGTACCTTTGGGGGGTACGGGGAGCTGTTTTTT.